This T cell receptor (beta chain) was found in a study of blood T cell repertoires in COVID-19. This CDR3 has 16 amino acids. Germline V gene lookup returns CDR1 LGHDT and CDR2 YNNKEL (reference sequence). With 3 bases clipped from V and 4 bases from J, the junction kept 5 bases outside the gene matches. Clones were read by immunoSEQ multiplex PCR, and TCRdb kept only the in-frame ones, dropping some. Among 70,000 to 100,000 clones, 88% were seen once, and the ten largest hold approximately 45%. The sequenced material came from peripheral blood. This chain uses TRBV3-1 (or the pseudogene TRBV3-2) with TRBJ2-5; 13 bases match TRBD2. The receptor comes from a human donor in a cohort sampled during active COVID-19. The CDR3 protein is CASSHGLAGVRETQYF. The CDR3 DNA is TGTGCCAGCAGCCACGGACTAGCGGGAGTTAGAGAGACCCAGTACTTC.